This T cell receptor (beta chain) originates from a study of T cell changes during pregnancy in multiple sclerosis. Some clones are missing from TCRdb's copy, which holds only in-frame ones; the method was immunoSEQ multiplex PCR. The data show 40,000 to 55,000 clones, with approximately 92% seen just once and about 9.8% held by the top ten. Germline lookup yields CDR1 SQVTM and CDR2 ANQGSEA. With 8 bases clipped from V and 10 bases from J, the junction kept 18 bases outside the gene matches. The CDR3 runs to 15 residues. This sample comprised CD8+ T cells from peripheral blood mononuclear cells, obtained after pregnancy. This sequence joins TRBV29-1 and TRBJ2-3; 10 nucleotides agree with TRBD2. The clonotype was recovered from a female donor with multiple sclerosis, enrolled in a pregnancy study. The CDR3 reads CSPKVGLAGVFAQYF. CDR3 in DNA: TGCAGCCCTAAAGTGGGGCTAGCGGGAGTATTCGCGCAGTATTTT.